This TCR beta chain was recovered during a study of T cells in Graves' hyperthyroidism and ophthalmopathy. Germline V gene data show CDR1 as LGHDT and CDR2 as YNNKEL (reference sequence). This CDR3 is 14 amino acids long. V was trimmed by 1 base and J by 1 base, leaving 8 bases between them. This clonotype has a count of ten or more. From RNA transcripts, TCR beta CDR3 regions were amplified. Carried out on the TCR CDR3, a first-round RT-PCR used the HTBI primer set. TCRdb re-derived calls from the multiplex PCR reads in MiXCR, one entry per CDR3 protein. The repertoire holds approximately 400,000 distinct CDR3 sequences, with roughly 14% as singletons.

Sequenced input: blood. The chain couples TRBV3-1 to TRBJ2-7; no firm D call. This clonotype was obtained from a man younger than 45 with Graves' hyperthyroidism that later progressed to Graves' ophthalmopathy. CDR3 sequence: CASSQVSVSYEQYF. CDR3 DNA: TGTGCCAGCAGCCAAGTCTCTGTGTCCTACGAGCAGTACTTC.